These 13 T cell receptor beta chains were sequenced from one sample in a study of neurological immune-mediated disorders. TCRdb recomputed calls from the 5' RACE reads with MiXCR, one row per CDR3 protein. Among about 54,000 distinct CDR3 sequences listed, 3% to 4.5% were seen once. Sequencing input: CD4+ T cells from blood. The source of these receptors is a woman in her thirties or forties with multiple sclerosis.

This chain uses TRBV4-2 with TRBJ2-1; TRBD2 agrees at 10 bases. CDR3 length: 17 amino acids. With 3 bases clipped from V and 3 bases from J, the junction kept 8 bases outside the gene matches. CDR1 is LGHNA and CDR2 is YNFKEQ in the germline V gene. The CDR3: CASSHPGSGGDYNEQFF. In DNA, the CDR3 is TGTGCCAGCAGCCACCCAGGGAGCGGGGGGGACTACAATGAGCAGTTCTTC.

This clonotype occurred many times. The chain combines TRBV6-6 with TRBJ2-7; perhaps TRBD2 as D (5 bases). The V end lost 1 base, the J end lost 2 bases, and 15 bases lay between the germline ends. The V gene's germline CDR1 is MNHNY and CDR2 SVGAGI (reference sequence). The CDR3 is 16 amino acids. CDR3: CASSYFSGRGPYEQYF. CDR3 DNA: TGTGCCAGCAGTTACTTCTCCGGGCGCGGGCCCTACGAGCAGTACTTC.

There are many counts of this clonotype. The genes are TRBV5-1 and TRBJ2-5; 7 nucleotides match TRBD1. CDR1 and CDR2 from the germline V gene are SGHRS and YFSETQ. The V gene end was trimmed by 7 bases and the J gene end by 4 bases; junction bases not matched to a gene: 13. This CDR3 region has 15 residues. The CDR3: CASSTADRARETQYF. CDR3 DNA sequence: TGCGCCAGCTCTACCGCCGACAGGGCTCGAGAGACCCAGTACTTC.

This clonotype came up many times. The chain employs TRBV5-1 and TRBJ2-1; the D call may be TRBD1 or TRBD2 (5 bases each). The CDR3 runs to 17 residues. Looked up from germline, CDR1 is SGHRS and CDR2 is YFSETQ. Trimming removed 4 bases from V and 6 bases from J, with 23 bases in between. CDR3 amino acids: CASSLSSPSGTLNEQFF. The CDR3 region has the DNA TGCGCCAGCAGCCTCTCAAGCCCCTCCGGGACCCTCAATGAGCAGTTCTTC.

This clonotype was seen at least ten times. This chain links TRBV20-1 with TRBJ1-2; tentative D call: TRBD1 (6 bases). V was trimmed by 2 bases and J by 8 bases, leaving 15 bases between them. This CDR3 has 13 residues. Looked up from germline, CDR1 is DFQATT and CDR2 is SNEGSKA (reference sequence). The CDR3 loop is CSARSETGSGYTF. CDR3 nucleotide sequence: TGCAGTGCTAGATCCGAAACAGGGTCCGGCTACACCTTC.

In this sample, this clonotype turned up many times. This rearrangement joins TRBV9 to TRBJ2-1, with D uncertain. Trimming took off 1 base at V and 6 bases at J, with 8 bases between the two ends. Per germline, CDR1 SGDLS and CDR2 YYNGEE. The CDR3 has 13 residues. CDR3 region: CASSVMGPNEQFF. The CDR3 DNA reads as TGTGCCAGCAGCGTAATGGGTCCCAATGAGCAGTTCTTC.

This clonotype was recorded at least ten times. This chain connects TRBV3-1 to TRBJ2-7; maybe TRBD2 (5 bases). The CDR3 runs 13 residues. Per germline, CDR1 LGHDT and CDR2 YNNKEL (reference sequence). Trimming removed 0 bases from V and 9 bases from J, with 12 bases in between. The CDR3 DNA reads as TGTGCCAGCAGCCAAGAAAGAGGGAATAGGCAGTACTTC. It yields the protein CASSQERGNRQYF.

This clonotype was seen at least ten times. This chain uses TRBV20-1 with TRBJ2-1; 7 bases agree with TRBD1. CDR3 length: 13 residues. V was pared by 6 bases and J by 6 bases, with 8 bases of the junction left unmatched. Per the germline V gene, CDR1 is DFQATT and CDR2 is SNEGSKA (reference sequence). CDR3 sequence (DNA): TGCAGTGCCCCTGACAGGGTAGGCAATGAGCAGTTCTTC. Its translation: CSAPDRVGNEQFF.

Concerning this clonotype: A much larger clone sits a single nucleotide away, making a read error possible. The chain carries TRBV20-1 and TRBJ1-2; D perhaps matches TRBD1 (5 bases). Germline V gives CDR1 DFQATT, CDR2 SNEGSKA (reference sequence). This CDR3 spans 11 amino acids. The CDR3 bases are TGCAGCCTTCCGGGGCTCGGTGACTACACCTTC. As protein: CSLPGLGDYTF.

This clonotype was found many times. The chain has TRBV5-1 and TRBJ2-3, with 12 bases matching TRBD2. The germline gives CDR1 SGHRS, CDR2 YFSETQ. This CDR3 comprises 19 residues. After removal of 1 base from V and 0 bases from J, the junction contained 9 bases not matched to a gene. The CDR3 nucleotides are TGCGCCAGCAGCTTGAGGCTGCTAGCGGGGGGGGCTAGCACAGATACGCAGTATTTT. The encoded protein is CASSLRLLAGGASTDTQYF.

In this sample, this clonotype turned up many times. The genes are TRBV3-1 and TRBJ2-3; D is undetermined. Trimming left V 1 base short and J 10 bases short, with 12 bases between. CDR3 size: 13 residues. The germline V gene encodes CDR1 LGHDT and CDR2 YNNKEL (reference sequence). CDR3 coding DNA: TGTGCCAGCAGCCAAGGGCACTCGTCCGCGCAGTATTTT. Its translation: CASSQGHSSAQYF.

This clonotype was seen more than once but under ten times. V usage is TRBV5-1 and J usage is TRBJ2-3; perhaps D is TRBD1 or TRBD2 (6 bases each). Germline V CDR1 and CDR2: SGHRS, YFSETQ. CDR3 length equals 14 residues. Trimming took 0 bases from V and 6 from J, leaving 11 bases between them. The chain's CDR3 is CASSLGQAGDTQYF. The CDR3 DNA sequence: TGCGCCAGCAGCTTGGGACAGGCGGGGGATACGCAGTATTTT.

There are a few counts of this clonotype. The V gene is TRBV3-1, the J gene TRBJ2-7, with a weak D call TRBD2 (5 bases). This CDR3 contains 14 residues. The germline gives CDR1 LGHDT, CDR2 YNNKEL (reference sequence). Trimming took 0 bases from V and 3 from J, leaving 9 bases between them. The DNA for the CDR3 is TGTGCCAGCAGCCAAGACGGGAACTTCTACGAGCAGTACTTC. This translates into CASSQDGNFYEQYF.